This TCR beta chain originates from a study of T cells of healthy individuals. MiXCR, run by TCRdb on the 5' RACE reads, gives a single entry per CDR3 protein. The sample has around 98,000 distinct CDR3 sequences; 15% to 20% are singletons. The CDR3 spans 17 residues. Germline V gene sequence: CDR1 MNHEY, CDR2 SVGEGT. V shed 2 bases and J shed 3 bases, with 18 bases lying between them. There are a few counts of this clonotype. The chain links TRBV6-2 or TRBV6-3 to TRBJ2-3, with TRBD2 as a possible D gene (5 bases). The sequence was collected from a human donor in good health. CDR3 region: CASSYPRSTGETDTQYF. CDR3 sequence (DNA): TGTGCCAGCAGTTACCCGCGAAGTACCGGGGAGACAGATACGCAGTATTTT.